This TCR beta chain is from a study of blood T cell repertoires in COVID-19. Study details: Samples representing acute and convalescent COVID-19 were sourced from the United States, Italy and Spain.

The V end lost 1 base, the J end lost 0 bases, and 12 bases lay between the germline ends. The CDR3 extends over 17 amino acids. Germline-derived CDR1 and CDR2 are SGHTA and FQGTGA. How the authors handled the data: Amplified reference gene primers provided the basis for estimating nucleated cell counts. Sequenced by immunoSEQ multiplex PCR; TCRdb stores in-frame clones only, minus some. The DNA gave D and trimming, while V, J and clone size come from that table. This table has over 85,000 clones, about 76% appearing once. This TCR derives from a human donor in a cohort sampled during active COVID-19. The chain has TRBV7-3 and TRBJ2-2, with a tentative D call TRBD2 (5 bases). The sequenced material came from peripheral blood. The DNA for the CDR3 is TGTGCCAGCAGCTTAATAGGTGTGGGAGCGAACACCGGGGAGCTGTTTTTT. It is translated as CASSLIGVGANTGELFF.